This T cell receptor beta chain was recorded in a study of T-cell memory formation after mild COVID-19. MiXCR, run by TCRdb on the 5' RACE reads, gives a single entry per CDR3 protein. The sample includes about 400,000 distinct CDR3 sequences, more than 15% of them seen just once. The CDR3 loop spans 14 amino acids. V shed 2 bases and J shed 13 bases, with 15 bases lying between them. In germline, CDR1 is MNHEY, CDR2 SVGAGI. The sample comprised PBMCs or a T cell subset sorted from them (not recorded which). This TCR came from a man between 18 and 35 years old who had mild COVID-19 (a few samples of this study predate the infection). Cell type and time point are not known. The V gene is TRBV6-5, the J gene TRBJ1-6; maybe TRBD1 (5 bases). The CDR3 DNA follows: TGTGCCAGCAGTTACATGGTCCAGGGAGATCCCCTCCACTTT. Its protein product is CASSYMVQGDPLHF.